This TCR beta chain was recovered during a study of blood T cell repertoires in COVID-19. Study-level information: Sources were T cells, B-cell-depleted T cells, or PBMCs; the material itself was cDNA or gDNA.

Here immunoSEQ multiplex PCR was the method, and the copy in TCRdb shows in-frame clones only, minus some. The sample records 25,000 to 30,000 clones, more than 75% being singletons. Germline loops: CDR1 SGHDT, CDR2 YYEEEE. The trim removed 4 bases at V and 0 bases at J, leaving 5 bases unmatched. The CDR3 covers 17 residues. The chain links TRBV5-6 to TRBJ1-6; 9 bases align to TRBD1. This TCR was recovered from a human donor in a cohort sampled during active COVID-19. The donor label of this sample is uncertain. The material sequenced was peripheral blood. CDR3 protein: CASSNTGGSSYNSPLHF. The DNA of the CDR3 is TGTGCCAGCAGCAATACAGGGGGCAGCTCCTATAATTCACCCCTCCACTTT.